This entry describes one T cell receptor beta chain. V shed 6 bases and J 6 bases; nucleotides not matched to a gene: 6. This CDR3 has 14 residues. CDR1 and CDR2 from the germline V gene are MDHEN and SYDVKM. These data are taken from a study of blood T cell repertoires in COVID-19. Study context: Both acute and convalescent COVID-19 samples were obtained from the United States, Italy and Spain.

Some clones are missing from TCRdb's copy, which holds only in-frame ones; the method was immunoSEQ multiplex PCR. The table shows about 360,000 clones, with over 75% occurring only once. Sequencing input: PBMCs or T cells enriched from blood (not recorded which). The sequence was obtained from a middle-aged man in a cohort exposed to, infected with or recovered from COVID-19 (not recorded which). The J gene is TRBJ1-1, the V gene TRBV28; 11 bases align to TRBD1. The CDR3 protein is CASRRTGGKAEAFF. Written as DNA, the CDR3 is TGTGCCAGCAGGCGGACAGGGGGCAAGGCTGAAGCTTTCTTT.